Each of the 29 T cell receptor beta chains below was sequenced from the same sample in a study of blood T cell repertoires in COVID-19. Sequenced by immunoSEQ multiplex PCR; TCRdb stores in-frame clones only, minus some. This sample has about 140,000 clones; over 75% occur once, and the top ten carry about 4%. The sample was PBMCs or T cells enriched from blood (not recorded which). These receptors were taken from a man aged 50 to 59 in a cohort exposed to, infected with or recovered from COVID-19 (not recorded which).

The chain uses TRBV19 and TRBJ2-1, with 15 bases that match TRBD2. Germline CDR1 reads LNHDA; CDR2 reads SQIVND (reference sequence). This CDR3 spans 15 amino acids. J was trimmed by 7 bases and V by 8 bases; bases with no gene match: 6. DNA for the CDR3: TGTGCCAGTGGCCAGGGACTAGCGGGAGGTAATGAGCAGTTCTTC. It translates to CASGQGLAGGNEQFF.

The rearrangement links TRBV5-4 to TRBJ2-2, with TRBD1 as a possible D gene (6 bases). Deletions cut 4 bases from V and 3 bases from J, with 13 bases between. Germline lookup yields CDR1 SGHNT and CDR2 YYREEE (reference sequence). This CDR3 is built from 15 residues. The CDR3 is CASSGQGLDTGELFF. The CDR3 bases are TGTGCCAGCAGCGGGCAGGGGCTCGACACCGGGGAGCTGTTTTTT.

The chain carries TRBV6-2 or TRBV6-3 and TRBJ1-1; D is perhaps TRBD1 (5 bases). The V end was cut by 4 bases, the J end by 1 base, with 10 bases between. The CDR3 sequence is 14 residues long. Per the germline V gene, CDR1 is MNHEY and CDR2 is SVGEGT. CDR3 region: CASSWGLKNTEAFF. For the CDR3, the DNA is TGTGCCAGCAGTTGGGGACTGAAGAACACTGAAGCTTTCTTT.

In its sample, this clone was seen once. The chain is built from TRBV13 and TRBJ2-4, with unresolved D. Trimming removed 5 bases from V and 8 bases from J, with 19 bases in between. CDR3 length equals 15 residues. The V gene's germline CDR1 is PRHDT and CDR2 FYEKMQ (reference sequence). This CDR3 is CASSPRGAGLDIQYF. Here the CDR3 DNA reads TGTGCCAGCAGCCCTCGCGGTGCTGGGTTAGACATTCAGTACTTC.

The chain joins TRBV6-2 or TRBV6-3 to TRBJ2-7, with 9 bases aligning to TRBD1. The V gene end was trimmed by 2 bases and the J gene end by 3 bases; junction bases not matched to a gene: 8. CDR3 size: 16 residues. Looked up from germline, CDR1 is MNHEY and CDR2 is SVGEGT. The CDR3 loop is CASSYPRTGVGYEQYF. The CDR3 DNA follows: TGTGCCAGCAGTTACCCCAGGACAGGGGTAGGCTACGAGCAGTACTTC.

The V call is TRBV12-3 or TRBV12-4, the J call TRBJ2-1; 9 positions match TRBD1. The CDR3 runs 13 residues. With 2 bases clipped from V and 15 bases from J, the junction kept 8 bases outside the gene matches. The CDR3: CASSLNSGTGPFF. CDR3 bases: TGTGCCAGCAGTTTAAATTCAGGGACAGGGCCGTTCTTC.

The chain is built from TRBV24-1 and TRBJ2-3; 9 bases line up with TRBD2. The germline CDR1 and CDR2 sequences are KGHDR and SFDVKD. Unmatched junction bases numbered 2, after V lost 2 bases and J lost 6 bases. The CDR3 runs 14 residues. CDR3 in amino acids: CATSDYTSGDTQYF. As DNA, the CDR3 is TGTGCCACCAGTGATTATACTAGCGGGGATACGCAGTATTTT.

This clone was detected only once. The chain combines TRBV4-3 with TRBJ2-3; tentative D call: TRBD2 (6 bases). The CDR3 totals 16 residues. CDR1 and CDR2 (germline): LGHNA, YSLEER. Trimming removed 0 bases from V and 2 bases from J, with 12 bases in between. CDR3 sequence: CASSQERGSDTDTQYF. The CDR3 coding sequence is TGCGCCAGCAGCCAAGAGCGGGGATCAGACACAGATACGCAGTATTTT.

To note about this clone: Other DNA sequences in the sample encode the same CDR3. The chain employs TRBV7-2 and TRBJ2-5; 11 bases line up with TRBD1. J gave up 2 bases and V 5 bases, and 1 base lay outside the gene matches. CDR3 size: 14 residues. Germline-derived CDR1 and CDR2 are SGHTA and FQGNSA. The CDR3 DNA follows: TGTGCCAGCAGCAGGGACAGGGGGCAAGAGACCCAGTACTTC. Translated: CASSRDRGQETQYF.

V usage is TRBV5-1 and J usage is TRBJ1-6; D is unresolved. Germline CDR1 SGHRS, CDR2 YFSETQ. V was trimmed by 0 bases and J by 14 bases, leaving 12 bases between them. CDR3 length: 13 residues. The CDR3 DNA reads as TGCGCCAGCAGCTTGGGGGCCAGCTCCACCCTCCACTTT. Its protein is CASSLGASSTLHF.

The genes are TRBV14 and TRBJ1-2; D not certain. V shed 3 bases and J shed 7 bases, with 9 bases lying between them. The CDR3 extends over 12 amino acids. The germline V gene has CDR1 SGHDN and CDR2 FVKESK. CDR3 loop: CASSQVTGGYTF. CDR3 nucleotide sequence: TGTGCCAGCAGCCAGGTGACTGGTGGCTACACCTTC.

The chain recombines TRBV7-2 with TRBJ1-6; D is possibly TRBD1 (6 bases). Germline assignment: CDR1 SGHTA and CDR2 FQGNSA. The CDR3 runs 15 residues. Trimming removed 4 bases at V and 12 bases at J, with 19 bases between. CDR3 in amino acids: CASSSAQGLREPLHF. As DNA, the CDR3 is TGTGCCAGCAGCTCTGCGCAGGGGCTACGGGAACCCCTCCACTTT. Drawing the rest from reference TRBV7-2 and TRBJ1-6, the complete variable domain is GAGVSQSPSNKVTEKGKDVELRCDPISGHTALYWYRQSLGQGLEFLIYFQGNSAPDKSGLPSDRFSAERTGGSVSTLTIQRTQQEDSAVYLCASSSAQGLREPLHFGNGTRLTVT.

The chain is built from TRBV6-5 and TRBJ2-7, with TRBD2 as a possible D gene (5 bases). In germline, CDR1 is MNHEY, CDR2 SVGAGI. V shed 8 bases and J shed 3 bases, with 5 bases lying between them. The CDR3 has 10 residues. Here the CDR3 reads CASGSYEQYF. The CDR3 DNA sequence: TGTGCCAGCGGGAGCTACGAGCAGTACTTC.

The rearrangement joins TRBV14 to TRBJ2-1; weak D call: TRBD1 (6 bases). Germline V gene lookup returns CDR1 SGHDN and CDR2 FVKESK. The CDR3 consists of 14 residues. Trimming removed 6 bases at V and 0 bases at J, with 9 bases between. In DNA, the CDR3 is TGTGCCAGCAGTAACAGGGCCTCCTACAATGAGCAGTTCTTC. Amino acids: CASSNRASYNEQFF. Drawing the rest from reference TRBV14 and TRBJ2-1, the complete variable domain is EAGVTQFPSHSVIEKGQTVTLRCDPISGHDNLYWYRRVMGKEIKFLLHFVKESKQDESGMPNNRFLAERTGGTYSTLKVQPAELEDSGVYFCASSNRASYNEQFFGPGTRLTVL.

The chain joins TRBV3-1 (or the pseudogene TRBV3-2) to TRBJ2-4; perhaps TRBD2 as D (7 bases). V dropped 1 base and J dropped 11 bases, with 18 bases sitting between them. The CDR3 spans 15 residues. Germline V gives CDR1 LGHDT, CDR2 YNNKEL (reference sequence). CDR3 sequence reads: CASSQGTLGGGLQYF. The CDR3, as DNA: TGTGCCAGCAGCCAAGGTACCCTAGGGGGAGGGCTTCAGTACTTC.

The chain is built from TRBV7-2 and TRBJ2-7; 11 bases match TRBD2. J was trimmed by 5 bases and V by 5 bases; bases with no gene match: 5. Looked up from germline, CDR1 is SGHTA and CDR2 is FQGNSA. The CDR3 spans 14 residues. CDR3 in amino acids: CASSPSGGRDEQYF. Written as DNA, the CDR3 is TGTGCCAGCAGCCCTAGCGGGGGGCGAGACGAGCAGTACTTC.

The chain links TRBV7-6 to TRBJ2-1; the D gene is possibly TRBD2 (5 bases). The CDR3 is 15 residues long. CDR1 is SGHVS, CDR2 FNYEAQ, per germline. V lost 1 base, J lost 2 bases, and 9 bases lay in between. The CDR3 DNA reads TGTGCCAGCAGCTTAGGGGGAGTCCCCTACAATGAGCAGTTCTTC. Amino acid sequence: CASSLGGVPYNEQFF.

The chain couples TRBV5-4 to TRBJ2-3, with TRBD2 as a possible D gene (6 bases). Germline V gives CDR1 SGHNT, CDR2 YYREEE (reference sequence). V gave up 0 bases and J gave up 3 bases, with 14 bases separating them. This CDR3 contains 16 residues. CDR3 in DNA: TGTGCCAGCAGCTTGGAAGGCGGGACTTCAACAGATACGCAGTATTTT. This gives the protein CASSLEGGTSTDTQYF.

The CDR3 is CASSQGQGDYGYTF. The CDR3 region has the DNA TGTGCCAGCAGTCAAGGACAGGGGGACTATGGCTACACCTTC. The chain couples TRBV6-6 to TRBJ1-2, with TRBD1 identical over 10 bases. Germline trimming cut 5 bases from V and 3 bases from J; bases unmatched to any gene: 3. The CDR3 covers 14 residues. Germline V CDR1 and CDR2: MNHNY, SVGAGI (reference sequence).

J is TRBJ1-2 and V is TRBV18; D may be TRBD1 (5 bases). This CDR3 spans 15 amino acids. Trimming left V 1 base short and J 4 bases short, with 13 bases between. CDR1 is KGHSH and CDR2 is LQKENI in the germline V gene. This chain's CDR3 is CASSPRLGVGYGYTF. DNA for the CDR3: TGTGCCAGCTCACCACGCTTAGGGGTTGGCTATGGCTACACCTTC.

The chain recombines TRBV4-1 with TRBJ2-7; D unresolved. The V end lost 4 bases, the J end lost 0 bases, and 13 bases lay between the germline ends. This CDR3 has 15 residues. The germline CDR1 and CDR2 sequences are MGHRA and YSYEKL. The CDR3: CASSLTASSSYEQYF. The CDR3 nucleotides read TGCGCCAGCAGCCTAACAGCCTCCAGCTCCTACGAGCAGTACTTC.

The gene calls are TRBV5-1 and TRBJ1-1, with D uncertain. The CDR3 runs to 16 residues. The V end lost 4 bases, the J end lost 0 bases, and 16 bases lay between the germline ends. Germline-derived CDR1 and CDR2 are SGHRS and YFSETQ. In DNA form, the CDR3 reads TGCGCCAGCAGCCCCCTGGAGCGCGGAATGAACACTGAAGCTTTCTTT. Its protein product is CASSPLERGMNTEAFF.

The J gene is TRBJ1-2, the V gene TRBV6-1; tentative D call: TRBD1 (6 bases). Germline V gene lookup returns CDR1 MNHNS and CDR2 SASEGT. V lost 1 base and J 3 bases, leaving 15 bases between the germline ends. CDR3 length: 16 residues. The CDR3 here is CASSEGGQVRDYGYTF. CDR3 bases: TGTGCCAGCAGTGAAGGGGGGCAGGTACGGGACTATGGCTACACCTTC.

This clone was recorded only once. The chain couples TRBV12-3 or TRBV12-4 to TRBJ1-2; TRBD1 might be the D (5 bases). Trimming stripped 1 base from V and 14 bases from J, with 11 bases between. The CDR3 runs to 11 residues. The CDR3 DNA follows: TGTGCCAGCAGTTTAGGGGGCCCTAGTACCTTC. Translating gives CASSLGGPSTF.

There are many counts of this clone. The gene calls are TRBV24-1 and TRBJ1-2, with no clear D. Germline V gives CDR1 KGHDR, CDR2 SFDVKD. The CDR3 runs to 12 residues. The V end was cut by 4 bases, the J end by 4 bases, with 6 bases between. This CDR3 reads CATSDPFYGYTF. CDR3 nucleotides: TGTGCCACCAGTGACCCATTCTATGGCTACACCTTC.

The chain links TRBV7-2 to TRBJ2-5; 7 bases match TRBD2. This CDR3 is built from 16 residues. Per the germline V gene, CDR1 is SGHTA and CDR2 is FQGNSA. Losses at the gene ends were 5 bases for V and 6 bases for J; bases not matched to a gene: 15. CDR3: CASSPGGSASLKTQYF. Written as DNA, the CDR3 is TGTGCCAGCAGCCCGGGGGGAAGCGCGAGTTTAAAGACCCAGTACTTC.

The rearrangement links TRBV15 to TRBJ2-7, with 9 bases identical to TRBD2. Unmatched junction bases numbered 8, after V lost 3 bases and J lost 5 bases. There are 15 residues in the CDR3. Per germline, CDR1 LNHNV and CDR2 YYDKDF (reference sequence). The CDR3 DNA sequence: TGTGCCACCAGCAGCCAGCTGACTAGCGGTAACGAGCAGTACTTC. Residues: CATSSQLTSGNEQYF.

V and J are TRBV4-2 and TRBJ1-1, with TRBD1 as a possible D gene (5 bases). Germline CDR1 LGHNA, CDR2 YNFKEQ. The V end lost 1 base, the J end lost 0 bases, and 6 bases lay between the germline ends. The CDR3 runs 14 residues. The CDR3 region is CASSQGQLNTEAFF. The CDR3 DNA sequence: TGTGCCAGCAGCCAAGGACAGTTGAACACTGAAGCTTTCTTT.

V is TRBV30 and J is TRBJ2-7; the D is unclear. V was clipped by 2 bases and J by 0 bases, with 11 bases between them. CDR3 size: 14 residues. Germline CDR1 and CDR2: GTSNPN and SVGIG (reference sequence). The CDR3 bases are TGTGCCTGGAGTACTCCTTGGAGCTCCTACGAGCAGTACTTC. Protein: CAWSTPWSSYEQYF.